The clone carrying this TCR beta chain was found a few times. The data belong to a study of beta chain features in type 1 diabetes. Reverse transcription of all isolated RNA meant that expressed TCRB transcripts were sequenced. The protocol was immunoSEQ multiplex PCR, while the TCRdb copy is restricted to in-frame clones and leaves out a portion. This table has 250,000 to 300,000 clones, about 8.5% appearing once. The receptor comes from a woman between 18 and 29 years old in good health. Sequencing was performed on central memory CD4+ T cells from blood.

The CDR3 region has the DNA TGTGCCATCAGTGAAGGGCAGGGTAATCAGCCCCAGCATTTT. Translating gives CAISEGQGNQPQHF. The rearrangement uses TRBV10-3 and TRBJ1-5; possible D gene TRBD1, 5 bases. The CDR3 length is 14 residues. V lost 3 bases, J lost 4 bases, and 10 bases lay in between. The germline CDR1 and CDR2 sequences are ENHRY and SYGVKD.